These 27 T cell receptor beta chains were sequenced from one sample in a study of T cells in localized non-small cell lung cancer. Sequenced by immunoSEQ multiplex PCR; TCRdb stores in-frame clones only, minus some. This sample has about 53,000 clones; around four fifths occur once, and the top ten carry approximately 18%. The sample was peripheral blood mononuclear cells, taken before any cancer treatment. Receptors were obtained from a man aged 40 to 70 with stage III lung adenocarcinoma.

This chain joins TRBV7-2 and TRBJ2-7; TRBD2 matches 10 bases. Germline V gene sequence: CDR1 SGHTA, CDR2 FQGNSA. Trimming removed 5 bases from V and 3 bases from J; junction bases left unmatched: 4. The CDR3 loop spans 14 amino acids. The CDR3, as DNA: TGTGCCAGCAGCAACCTAGCGGGAGACTACGAGCAGTACTTC. It specifies CASSNLAGDYEQYF.

The rearrangement links TRBV7-9 to TRBJ2-5, with 9 bases aligning to TRBD1. Germline-derived CDR1 and CDR2 are SEHNR and FQNEAQ (reference sequence). The CDR3 length is 14 residues. V was pared by 1 base and J by 4 bases, with 1 base of the junction left unmatched. For the CDR3, the DNA is TGTGCCAGCAGCTTAGAACAGGGGGCAGAGACCCAGTACTTC. Its protein is CASSLEQGAETQYF.

A few counts support this clone. The chain couples TRBV21-1 to TRBJ1-1; whether TRBD1, the table's D call, matches the DNA was not checked. TRBV21-1 is noted as a pseudogene. This CDR3 is built from 20 residues. CDR3 bases: TGTGCCAGCAGCAAAGAACAGGGGGCGCCGGTATTAGTGGTGAACACTGAAGCTTTCTTT. This sequence encodes CASSKEQGAPVLVVNTEAFF.

This clone has just one count. The chain uses TRBV6-1 and TRBJ2-7; D is unclear. Germline CDR1 reads MNHNS; CDR2 reads SASEGT. This CDR3 comprises 14 residues. V was shortened by 5 bases and J by 2 bases, with 13 bases between the two germline ends. The CDR3 nucleotides read TGTGCCAGCAGTTATACGTTCCCTACCTACGAGCAGTACTTC. Translating gives CASSYTFPTYEQYF.

This clone showed up just once. This sequence joins TRBV29-1 and TRBJ1-1; D might be TRBD1 (5 bases). The V and J ends lost 4 bases and 2 bases respectively, with 11 bases between them. The CDR3 loop spans 13 amino acids. Germline loops: CDR1 SQVTM, CDR2 ANQGSEA. CDR3 in DNA: TGCAGCGTTGTTGGCAGGGTTAACACTGAAGCTTTCTTT. Protein sequence: CSVVGRVNTEAFF.

The chain couples TRBV9 to TRBJ1-1; tentatively, D is TRBD1 (5 bases). V was cut by 0 bases and J by 1 base, with 7 bases left in between. Looked up from germline, CDR1 is SGDLS and CDR2 is YYNGEE. The CDR3 is 14 residues long. The CDR3 nucleotides are TGTGCCAGCAGCGTAGGACAGCAGAACACTGAAGCTTTCTTT. As protein: CASSVGQQNTEAFF. Based on the CDR3 plus reference TRBV9 and TRBJ1-1, the full variable domain is DSGVTQTPKHLITATGQRVTLRCSPRSGDLSVYWYQQSLDQGLQFLIQYYNGEERAKGNILERFSAQQFPDLHSELNLSSLELGDSALYFCASSVGQQNTEAFFGQGTRLTVV.

This clone was detected once. This chain links TRBV5-4 with TRBJ2-3; D is unresolved. V lost 1 base and J lost 4, with 13 bases in between. Germline V CDR1 and CDR2: SGHNT, YYREEE (reference sequence). This CDR3 comprises 15 residues. This CDR3 reads CASSLRVDRPDTQYF. As DNA, the CDR3 is TGTGCCAGCAGCTTGAGAGTTGATCGCCCAGATACGCAGTATTTT.

This clone came up once. This chain links TRBV6-5 with TRBJ1-5; 9 nucleotides align to TRBD1. The V and J ends lost 6 bases and 4 bases, in that order; junction bases with no gene match: 4. Germline CDR1 MNHEY, CDR2 SVGAGI. The CDR3 loop spans 14 amino acids. CDR3 bases: TGTGCCAGCAGGGCCGGGACAGGGAATCAGCCCCAGCATTTT. Protein product: CASRAGTGNQPQHF.

V usage is TRBV5-1 and J usage is TRBJ1-1; maybe TRBD1 (5 bases). The ends were cut back, 3 bases at V and 6 bases at J, with 18 bases in the middle. The CDR3 is made up of 15 amino acids. Germline CDR1 and CDR2: SGHRS and YFSETQ. The CDR3 reads CASSSGLSGRAEAFF. The CDR3 DNA reads as TGCGCCAGCAGCTCGGGACTCTCTGGAAGAGCTGAAGCTTTCTTT.

V usage is TRBV10-1 and J usage is TRBJ1-4; D gene unclear. The germline CDR1 and CDR2 sequences are WNHNN and SYGVQD (reference sequence). The germline V and J ends were trimmed by 7 bases and 6 bases, with 15 bases remaining between them. The CDR3 is 14 amino acids. The CDR3 sequence: CASNRGHGDEKLFF. DNA for the CDR3: TGCGCCAGCAATAGAGGGCATGGTGATGAAAAACTGTTTTTT.

V and J are TRBV7-9 and TRBJ2-7, with 9 bases matching TRBD2. This CDR3 contains 17 residues. Germline V gene data show CDR1 as SEHNR and CDR2 as FQNEAQ (reference sequence). J was trimmed by 1 base and V by 4 bases; bases with no gene match: 11. The CDR3 sequence is CASSSPRRLAESYEQYF. The DNA of the CDR3 is TGTGCCAGCAGCTCCCCTAGGAGACTAGCGGAATCCTACGAGCAGTACTTC.

The J gene is TRBJ2-1, the V gene TRBV10-3; 10 nucleotides align to TRBD2. V lost 8 bases, J lost 7 bases, and 5 bases stayed unmatched. Looked up from germline, CDR1 is ENHRY and CDR2 is SYGVKD. CDR3 length: 13 amino acids. CDR3 sequence (DNA): TGTGCCATCCAGGGAGCGGGAGGGAATGAGCAGTTCTTC. This sequence encodes CAIQGAGGNEQFF.

The CDR3 DNA follows: TGTGCCAGCAGTTACGGGAAGGGGGGGATCCAAGAGACCCAGTACTTC. Amino acids: CASSYGKGGIQETQYF. The chain links TRBV6-6 to TRBJ2-5, with D perhaps matching TRBD2 (7 bases). The V end was cut by 2 bases, the J end by 1 base, with 14 bases between. The germline V gene has CDR1 MNHNY and CDR2 SVGAGI (reference sequence). The CDR3 length is 16 residues.

The chain joins TRBV27 to TRBJ1-3, with unresolved D. CDR3 length: 14 amino acids. Germline-derived CDR1 and CDR2 are MNHEY and SMNVEV (reference sequence). The V and J ends lost 1 base and 3 bases respectively, with 7 bases between them. The CDR3 sequence is CASSLWGGGNTIYF. The CDR3 DNA follows: TGTGCCAGCAGTTTATGGGGTGGTGGAAACACCATATATTTT.

V and J are TRBV9 and TRBJ2-1; D possibly corresponds to TRBD1 (6 bases). This CDR3 is 13 amino acids long. V was shortened by 0 bases and J by 7 bases, with 8 bases between the two germline ends. CDR1 SGDLS and CDR2 YYNGEE come from the germline V gene. CDR3 sequence (DNA): TGTGCCAGCAGCGTAGGGCAGGGGAATGAGCAGTTCTTC. It is translated as CASSVGQGNEQFF. Drawing the rest from reference TRBV9 and TRBJ2-1, the complete variable domain is DSGVTQTPKHLITATGQRVTLRCSPRSGDLSVYWYQQSLDQGLQFLIQYYNGEERAKGNILERFSAQQFPDLHSELNLSSLELGDSALYFCASSVGQGNEQFFGPGTRLTVL.

The V call is TRBV5-1, the J call TRBJ2-1; D is possibly TRBD1 (6 bases). V was pared by 1 base and J by 8 bases, with 13 bases between. The length of the CDR3 is 14 residues. Germline CDR1 reads SGHRS; CDR2 reads YFSETQ. The CDR3 DNA is TGCGCCAGCAGCTTGCGAGGGGGATACCATGAGCAGTTCTTC. Protein: CASSLRGGYHEQFF.

The V and J genes are TRBV30 and TRBJ2-3; the D is unclear. The CDR3 contains 12 residues. In germline, CDR1 is GTSNPN, CDR2 SVGIG (reference sequence). Trimming removed 0 bases from V and 6 bases from J, with 7 bases in between. The CDR3 is CAWSVRRDTQYF. CDR3 DNA: TGTGCCTGGAGTGTACGACGGGATACGCAGTATTTT.

The chain links TRBV6-5 to TRBJ2-7; D possibly corresponds to TRBD2 (6 bases). Per germline, CDR1 MNHEY and CDR2 SVGAGI. Trimming took off 0 bases at V and 5 bases at J, with 14 bases between the two ends. This CDR3 contains 15 residues. The CDR3 DNA follows: TGTGCCAGCAGTTACTCGACCCGGGGGTACCACGAGCAGTACTTC. Amino acid sequence: CASSYSTRGYHEQYF.

V and J are TRBV19 and TRBJ2-3, with 8 positions matching TRBD1. There are 14 residues in the CDR3. The V gene end was trimmed by 6 bases and the J gene end by 1 base; junction bases not matched to a gene: 3. CDR1 is LNHDA and CDR2 is SQIVND in the germline V gene (reference sequence). The CDR3 loop is CASSPGQGTDTQYF. CDR3 coding DNA: TGTGCCAGTAGCCCGGGACAGGGCACAGATACGCAGTATTTT.

Worth noting for this clone: Because the CDR3 is missing its conserved closing phenylalanine or tryptophan, this is likely a read error. The chain recombines TRBV30 with TRBJ2-7, with no clear D. Germline V gives CDR1 GTSNPN, CDR2 SVGIG (reference sequence). Trimming took off 7 bases at V and 2 bases at J, with 9 bases between the two ends. The CDR3 has 11 amino acids. In nucleotides, the CDR3 is TGTGCCTTTTCTAGGACCTACGAGCAGTACCTC. Translating gives CAFSRTYEQYL.

The rearrangement joins TRBV7-2 to TRBJ2-7; D is possibly TRBD2 (6 bases). Trimming took 5 bases from V and 1 from J, leaving 6 bases between them. The CDR3 consists of 12 residues. Per the germline V gene, CDR1 is SGHTA and CDR2 is FQGNSA. The CDR3 is CASSGGSYEQYF. The CDR3 nucleotides are TGTGCCAGCAGCGGAGGGTCCTACGAGCAGTACTTC.

The V call is TRBV7-9, the J call TRBJ2-7, with D perhaps TRBD1 or TRBD2 (5 bases each). Trimming took off 4 bases at V and 0 bases at J, with 13 bases between the two ends. CDR3 length: 15 amino acids. CDR1 and CDR2 from the germline V gene are SEHNR and FQNEAQ (reference sequence). The CDR3 sequence: CASSSRGPSSYEQYF. The CDR3 DNA reads TGTGCCAGCAGCTCCCGGGGCCCAAGCTCCTACGAGCAGTACTTC.

The rearrangement uses TRBV18 and TRBJ2-3; D ambiguous. Germline CDR1 reads KGHSH; CDR2 reads LQKENI. V dropped 3 bases and J dropped 5 bases, with 9 bases sitting between them. The CDR3 has 13 residues. CDR3 in DNA: TGTGCCAGCTCACCCGACGGACGAGATACGCAGTATTTT. Protein: CASSPDGRDTQYF.

This clone was observed once. A junction boundary mismatches the germline segment, possibly from a read error. The CDR3 loop is CASSLPYRERVF. The CDR3 region has the DNA TGTGCCAGCAGCTTACCCTACAGGGAGAGGGTCTTC. The J gene is TRBJ2-1, the V gene TRBV11-3; perhaps TRBD1 as D (6 bases). Germline-derived CDR1 and CDR2 are SGHNT and YENEEA. The CDR3 spans 12 residues.

J is TRBJ2-2 and V is TRBV11-2; D is uncertain. CDR1 SGHAT and CDR2 FQNNGV come from the germline V gene. The V end lost 1 base, the J end lost 5 bases, and 8 bases lay between the germline ends. The CDR3 totals 14 residues. The CDR3 sequence is CASSLGRPTGELFF. The CDR3 DNA follows: TGTGCCAGCAGCTTAGGCAGACCAACCGGGGAGCTGTTTTTT.

The chain has TRBV10-3 and TRBJ2-2; D unresolved. Germline V CDR1 and CDR2: ENHRY, SYGVKD. V lost 2 bases and J 1 base, leaving 5 bases between the germline ends. This CDR3 is 14 amino acids long. The CDR3 protein is CAISETVNTGELFF. DNA for the CDR3: TGTGCCATCAGTGAGACGGTGAACACCGGGGAGCTGTTTTTT.

The chain joins TRBV11-2 to TRBJ2-3, with D hard to call. V shed 4 bases and J shed 2 bases, with 16 bases lying between them. The CDR3 has 16 amino acids. Germline CDR1 is SGHAT and CDR2 is FQNNGV. CDR3 coding DNA: TGTGCCAGCAGCTCCCTCACTGACCCTTCCACAGATACGCAGTATTTT. Translating gives CASSSLTDPSTDTQYF.